One and the same sample provided the 17 T cell receptor beta chains below, sequenced in a study of read filtering for tumor transcriptome and immune sequencing. The library was built from about 0.4 ug RNA with molecular barcoded adaptors for alpha/delta and beta/gamma chains. Via MiXCR, TCRdb re-called the reads, giving one row per CDR3 protein. The sample contains about 21,000 distinct CDR3 sequences, 22% of which appear only once. The sequencing sample was made of a population of CD138-negative cells sorted from bone marrow. These receptors all come from a donor aged 40 or older with multiple myeloma.

Ten or more counts support this clonotype. This sequence joins TRBV13 and TRBJ2-3, with D maybe TRBD1 (5 bases). The V end was cut by 1 base, the J end by 2 bases, with 10 bases between. CDR1 and CDR2 from the germline V gene are PRHDT and FYEKMQ (reference sequence). The CDR3 is 15 amino acids. In DNA, the CDR3 is TGTGCCAGCAGCTTAGTAGGGGATTTCACAGATACGCAGTATTTT. Residues: CASSLVGDFTDTQYF.

In this sample, this clonotype is medium-sized (0.01 to 0.1%). This chain joins TRBV7-9 and TRBJ2-1; 9 nucleotides line up with TRBD1. This CDR3 comprises 15 residues. The V and J ends lost 4 bases and 6 bases, in that order; junction bases with no gene match: 7. Germline CDR1 is SEHNR and CDR2 is FQNEAQ (reference sequence). The CDR3 loop is CASSSGTGNFNEQFF. CDR3 nucleotide sequence: TGTGCCAGCAGCTCCGGGACAGGGAACTTCAATGAGCAGTTCTTC.

At least ten counts were recorded for this clonotype. CDR3 amino acids: CSARGQGAWEQYF. CDR3 DNA sequence: TGCAGTGCTAGAGGGCAGGGGGCGTGGGAGCAGTACTTC. The rearrangement joins TRBV20-1 to TRBJ2-7, with 8 bases identical to TRBD1. The CDR3 loop spans 13 amino acids. In germline, CDR1 is DFQATT, CDR2 SNEGSKA (reference sequence). Trimming cost V 1 base and J 7 bases; bases outside gene matches: 6.

The sample holds many counts of this clonotype. This chain joins TRBV29-1 and TRBJ2-2; D not certain. V was trimmed by 0 bases and J by 3 bases, leaving 5 bases between them. This CDR3 spans 13 amino acids. Germline loops: CDR1 SQVTM, CDR2 ANQGSEA. This CDR3 is CSVEETYTGELFF. The CDR3 DNA sequence: TGCAGCGTTGAAGAAACTTACACCGGGGAGCTGTTTTTT.

This clonotype was recorded many times. This chain joins TRBV9 and TRBJ2-7, with D hard to call. V lost 4 bases to trimming and J lost 7 bases, with 15 bases between them. The CDR3 is made up of 13 amino acids. From germline, CDR1 is SGDLS and CDR2 YYNGEE. The CDR3 here is CASSPPTGEEQYF. For the CDR3, the DNA is TGTGCCAGCAGCCCCCCGACCGGCGAAGAGCAGTACTTC.

The V gene is TRBV29-1, the J gene TRBJ1-1, with 10 bases lining up with TRBD1. The CDR3 extends over 13 amino acids. Trimming at V came to 6 bases and at J to 4 bases, leaving 5 bases not matched to a gene. CDR1 is SQVTM, CDR2 ANQGSEA, per germline. In DNA, the CDR3 is TGCAGCGTCGACAGGGGGCGCGGCACTGAAGCTTTCTTT. Translated, it gives CSVDRGRGTEAFF.

The J gene is TRBJ2-7, the V gene TRBV15; 14 bases are a match to TRBD2. Per the germline V gene, CDR1 is LNHNV and CDR2 is YYDKDF (reference sequence). V shed 5 bases, J shed 4 bases, and the junction held 7 bases outside the gene matches. This CDR3 contains 16 residues. The CDR3 loop is CATSPGLAGAGYEQYF. The DNA of the CDR3 is TGTGCCACCAGCCCGGGACTAGCGGGAGCCGGATACGAGCAGTACTTC.

V is TRBV19 and J is TRBJ2-1, with D possibly matching TRBD2 (7 bases). The CDR3 spans 16 residues. CDR1 is LNHDA and CDR2 is SQIVND in the germline V gene (reference sequence). V gave up 3 bases and J gave up 4 bases, with 16 bases separating them. CDR3: CASSMSPSGTYNEQFF. CDR3 DNA sequence: TGTGCCAGTAGTATGTCGCCAAGCGGGACATACAATGAGCAGTTCTTC.

This clonotype showed up just a few times. The V and J genes are TRBV28 and TRBJ2-7, with D unclear. The V gene lost 4 bases and the J gene lost 3 bases, with 4 bases spanning the gap. The CDR3 runs 11 residues. Germline CDR1 MDHEN, CDR2 SYDVKM. The CDR3 spells CASSYNYEQYF. The CDR3 DNA is TGTGCCAGCAGTTATAACTACGAGCAGTACTTC.

In its sample, this clonotype was seen many times. The V call is TRBV6-6, the J call TRBJ1-2, with D uncertain. The CDR3 spans 15 residues. The V gene lost 7 bases and the J gene lost 14 bases, with 29 bases spanning the gap. The germline V gene encodes CDR1 MNHNY and CDR2 SVGAGI (reference sequence). The CDR3 loop is CASNPKQGGTMARTF. CDR3 sequence (DNA): TGTGCCAGCAACCCAAAACAAGGCGGAACTATGGCTAGGACCTTC.

This clonotype was counted ten times or more. CDR3 nucleotides: TGTGCCAGCAACACCCTGATAGCGGGAGCCCCAGATACGCAGTATTTT. The encoded protein is CASNTLIAGAPDTQYF. The V call is TRBV28, the J call TRBJ2-3; TRBD2 agrees at 9 bases. The length of the CDR3 is 16 residues. Germline CDR1 reads MDHEN; CDR2 reads SYDVKM. The junction had 12 bases not matched to a gene; V was cut back by 7 bases and J by 4 bases.

This clonotype has at least ten counts. V usage is TRBV6-5 and J usage is TRBJ2-3; perhaps D is TRBD1 or TRBD2 (6 bases each). Germline CDR1 and CDR2: MNHEY and SVGAGI. Trimming pared 6 bases from V and 0 bases from J, leaving 13 bases between. The CDR3 covers 15 residues. The CDR3 sequence: CASRGGLSSTDTQYF. The CDR3 bases are TGTGCCAGCAGAGGGGGGTTGAGTAGCACAGATACGCAGTATTTT.

About this clonotype itself: This could be a read error, since a much larger clone is one nucleotide away. As the CDR3 is not closed by the conserved phenylalanine or tryptophan, this likely results from a read error. The chain combines TRBV18 with TRBJ2-5, with D perhaps TRBD2 (5 bases). Germline CDR1 reads KGHSH; CDR2 reads LQKENI. The V end was cut by 2 bases, the J end by 1 base, with 5 bases between. This CDR3 region has 13 residues. CDR3: CASSPGSQETQYL. CDR3 nucleotide sequence: TGTGCCAGCTCACCAGGGAGCCAAGAGACCCAGTACCTC.

This clonotype has only a few counts. The V and J genes are TRBV6-6 and TRBJ2-5; 7 bases align to TRBD1. From germline, CDR1 is MNHNY and CDR2 SVGAGI (reference sequence). V gave up 0 bases and J gave up 3 bases; unmatched junction bases: 4. The CDR3 runs to 15 residues. CDR3 protein: CASSYSGRGKETQYF. In DNA, the CDR3 is TGTGCCAGCAGTTACTCGGGCAGGGGGAAAGAGACCCAGTACTTC.

This clonotype appeared many times. The V call is TRBV20-1, the J call TRBJ2-5; maybe TRBD2 (6 bases). This CDR3 spans 12 amino acids. The germline V and J ends were trimmed by 2 bases and 5 bases, with 9 bases remaining between them. CDR1 and CDR2 from the germline V gene are DFQATT and SNEGSKA (reference sequence). The CDR3 is CSARLALETQYF. The CDR3 DNA is TGCAGTGCTAGACTAGCGCTGGAGACCCAGTACTTC.

This clonotype was observed at least ten times. This chain connects TRBV20-1 to TRBJ1-4; D is ambiguous. CDR1 is DFQATT and CDR2 is SNEGSKA in the germline V gene (reference sequence). The V gene lost 3 bases and the J gene lost 8 bases, with 19 bases spanning the gap. This CDR3 has 15 amino acids. As DNA, the CDR3 is TGCAGTGCTAGTGGAGGGAACGAATCGAGGGAAAAACTGTTTTTT. Amino acids: CSASGGNESREKLFF.

As for this clonotype: A much larger clone is a single base away; this may be a read error. The chain carries TRBV20-1 and TRBJ2-5; D remains unclear. The V and J ends lost 1 base and 0 bases respectively, with 18 bases between them. Germline assignment: CDR1 DFQATT and CDR2 SNEGSKA (reference sequence). CDR3 length: 17 amino acids. CDR3 region: CSARVARRSFHQETQYF. The DNA of the CDR3 is TGCAGTGCTAGAGTCGCCAGAAGGTCTTTCCACCAAGAGACCCAGTACTTC.